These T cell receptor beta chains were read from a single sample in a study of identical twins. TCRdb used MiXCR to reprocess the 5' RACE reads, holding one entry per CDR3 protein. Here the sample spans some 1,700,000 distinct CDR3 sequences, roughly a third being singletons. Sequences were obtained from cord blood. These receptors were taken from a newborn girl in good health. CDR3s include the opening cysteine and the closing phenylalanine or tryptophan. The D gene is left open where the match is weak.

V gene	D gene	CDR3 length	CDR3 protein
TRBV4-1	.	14	CASSQDGRSYGYTF
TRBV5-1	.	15	CASSLEDTGTSPLHF
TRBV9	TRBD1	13	CAGSVARGQGQFF
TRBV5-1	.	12	CASAETTGELFF
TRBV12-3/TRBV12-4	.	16	CASSLRAPKGTDTQYF
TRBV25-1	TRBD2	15	CASSEFRGGPDTQYF
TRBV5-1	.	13	CASSLARANVLTF
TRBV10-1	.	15	CASSNRIVGTDTQYF
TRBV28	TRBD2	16	CASSFPAGGMTDTQYF
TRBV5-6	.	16	CASSLGGNLVGYGYTF
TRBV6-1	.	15	CASSELGRLGTEAFF
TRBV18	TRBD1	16	CASSPGTAFLKEKLFF
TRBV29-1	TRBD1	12	CSVRQGDYEQYF
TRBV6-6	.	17	CASSYPRTAYSNQPQHF
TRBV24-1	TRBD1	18	CATSDLLNRDRGLLEQYF
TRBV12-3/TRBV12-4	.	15	CASSSPTAPNEKLFF
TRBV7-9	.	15	CASSELPRGETEAFF
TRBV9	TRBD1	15	CASSVAGTGGNERFF
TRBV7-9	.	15	CASSFRESWDTEAFF
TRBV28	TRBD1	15	CASSPFLTGIYEQYF
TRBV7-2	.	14	CASSLIGSFDEQYF
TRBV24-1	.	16	CATSDPRGPSTDTQYF
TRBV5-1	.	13	CASSARTAGEQYF
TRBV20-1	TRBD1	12	CSAHRDSYEQYF
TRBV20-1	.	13	CSALTPGPWIQYF
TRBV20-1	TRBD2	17	CSARRASGRSGYNEQFF
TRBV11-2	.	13	CASSLEPGDGYTF
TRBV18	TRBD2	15	CASSPGTSGVGEQYF
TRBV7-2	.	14	CASSLGRAFYEQYF